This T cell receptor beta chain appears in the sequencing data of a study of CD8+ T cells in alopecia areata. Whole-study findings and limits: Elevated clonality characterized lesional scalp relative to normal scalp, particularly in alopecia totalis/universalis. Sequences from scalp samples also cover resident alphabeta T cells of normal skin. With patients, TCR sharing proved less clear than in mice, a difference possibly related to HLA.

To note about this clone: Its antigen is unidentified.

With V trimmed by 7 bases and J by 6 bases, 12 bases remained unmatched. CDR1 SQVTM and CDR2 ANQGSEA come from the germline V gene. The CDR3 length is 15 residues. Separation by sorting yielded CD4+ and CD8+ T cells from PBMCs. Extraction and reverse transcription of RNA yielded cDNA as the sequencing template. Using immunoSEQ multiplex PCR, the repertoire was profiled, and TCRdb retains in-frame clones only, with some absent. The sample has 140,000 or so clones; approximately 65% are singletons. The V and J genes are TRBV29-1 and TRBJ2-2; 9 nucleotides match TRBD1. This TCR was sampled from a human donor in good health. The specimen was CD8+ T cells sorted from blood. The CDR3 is CSALSGTGSAGELFF. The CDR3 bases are TGCAGCGCCTTATCCGGGACAGGGTCGGCCGGGGAGCTGTTTTTT.